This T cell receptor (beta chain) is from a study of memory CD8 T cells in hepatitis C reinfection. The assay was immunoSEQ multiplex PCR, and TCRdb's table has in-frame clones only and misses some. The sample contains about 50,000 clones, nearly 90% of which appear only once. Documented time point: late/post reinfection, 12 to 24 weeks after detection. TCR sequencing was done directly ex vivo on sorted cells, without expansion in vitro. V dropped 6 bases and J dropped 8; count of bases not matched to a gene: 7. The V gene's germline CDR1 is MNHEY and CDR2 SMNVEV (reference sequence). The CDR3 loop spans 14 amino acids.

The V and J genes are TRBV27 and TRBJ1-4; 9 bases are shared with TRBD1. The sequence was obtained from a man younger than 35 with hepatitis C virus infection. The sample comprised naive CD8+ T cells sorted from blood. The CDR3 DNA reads TGTGCCAGCAGGACCGGGACAGGGAACGAAAAACTGTTTTTT. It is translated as CASRTGTGNEKLFF.